One and the same sample provided the 14 T cell receptor beta chains below, sequenced in a study of response to subunit inactivated influenza vaccine. Using its own MiXCR run on the RT-PCR reads, TCRdb lists one record per CDR3 protein. The sample gives approximately 520,000 distinct CDR3 sequences, 25% of which show up once; under 2.5% is in the top ten. The sequenced sample was CD4+ T cells sorted from PBMCs, obtained roughly 5 days after vaccination. These receptors were obtained from a man aged 45 to 65 who received an inactivated influenza vaccine.

The rearrangement uses TRBV20-1 and TRBJ2-2, with D unclear. Trimming removed 4 bases from V and 3 bases from J, with 3 bases in between. The CDR3 loop spans 11 amino acids. Germline-derived CDR1 and CDR2 are DFQATT and SNEGSKA (reference sequence). As DNA, the CDR3 is TGCAGTGCTATGGACACCGGGGAGCTGTTTTTT. Its protein is CSAMDTGELFF.

This clonotype has more than one count but fewer than ten. This chain's CDR3 is CASSFWSQQETQYF. In nucleotides, the CDR3 is TGTGCCAGCAGTTTCTGGTCCCAGCAAGAGACCCAGTACTTC. The chain is built from TRBV28 and TRBJ2-5; no clear D gene. The germline gives CDR1 MDHEN, CDR2 SYDVKM. The V end lost 3 bases, the J end lost 2 bases, and 10 bases lay between the germline ends. The CDR3 is 14 amino acids.

This rearrangement joins TRBV12-3 or TRBV12-4 to TRBJ1-1, with a possible D match to TRBD1 (5 bases). The V end lost 10 bases, the J end lost 1 base, and 13 bases lay between the germline ends. The CDR3 has 13 amino acids. The CDR3 bases are TGTGCCACTGTTCGAGGACAGAACACTGAAGCTTTCTTT. Translating it yields CATVRGQNTEAFF.

This chain joins TRBV20-1 and TRBJ1-2, with 7 bases that match TRBD1. Germline CDR1 is DFQATT and CDR2 is SNEGSKA (reference sequence). CDR3 length equals 12 residues. V lost 6 bases, J lost 2 bases, and 3 bases stayed unmatched. This CDR3 is CSAKTGNYGYTF. CDR3 nucleotide sequence: TGCAGTGCCAAGACAGGGAACTATGGCTACACCTTC.

The gene calls are TRBV7-2 and TRBJ2-2; 9 nucleotides align to TRBD1. J was trimmed by 5 bases and V by 1 base; bases with no gene match: 5. The CDR3 contains 16 residues. Germline V CDR1 and CDR2: SGHTA, FQGNSA. CDR3 coding DNA: TGTGCCAGCAGCTTAGTCTCGGACAGGGGAACCGGGGAGCTGTTTTTT. It is translated as CASSLVSDRGTGELFF.

To note about this clonotype: The junction and the germline gene differ at one end; a read error may be behind it. The J gene is TRBJ2-1, the V gene TRBV2; 8 bases agree with TRBD2. CDR1 is SNHLY, CDR2 FYNNEI, per germline. The CDR3 extends over 19 amino acids. The CDR3 protein is CTSSLEPGGASGPYNEQFF. Written as DNA, the CDR3 is TGTACCAGCAGTTTAGAGCCGGGAGGGGCTAGCGGTCCCTACAATGAGCAGTTCTTC.

The J gene is TRBJ2-3, the V gene TRBV2; D is perhaps TRBD1 or TRBD2 (6 bases each). The CDR3 runs to 14 residues. CDR1 SNHLY and CDR2 FYNNEI come from the germline V gene. Trimming left V 4 bases short and J 4 bases short, with 12 bases between. Written as DNA, the CDR3 is TGTGCCAGCAGTGTAAGGGGGGCACCAGATACGCAGTATTTT. As protein: CASSVRGAPDTQYF.

The chain recombines TRBV10-3 with TRBJ2-2; no firm D call. In germline, CDR1 is ENHRY, CDR2 SYGVKD. CDR3 length: 13 amino acids. V was shortened by 3 bases and J by 6 bases, with 8 bases between the two germline ends. CDR3 sequence (DNA): TGTGCCATCAGTGATAGTGTGCCCGGGGAGCTGTTTTTT. Translation: CAISDSVPGELFF.

The rearrangement links TRBV6-2 or TRBV6-3 to TRBJ1-1; weak D call: TRBD1 (5 bases). Germline V lookup: CDR1 MNHEY, CDR2 SVGEGT. This CDR3 spans 16 amino acids. Trimming left V 2 bases short and J 0 bases short, with 13 bases between. The DNA of the CDR3 is TGTGCCAGCAGTTACCCGCGGGGACGCTTGAACACTGAAGCTTTCTTT. Translating gives CASSYPRGRLNTEAFF.

J is TRBJ1-2 and V is TRBV12-3 or TRBV12-4; perhaps TRBD1 as D (6 bases). The CDR3 length is 13 residues. Trimming left V 6 bases short and J 8 bases short, with 16 bases between. CDR3 loop: CASSQGRGRGYTF. CDR3 bases: TGTGCCAGCAGCCAGGGTAGGGGGAGAGGCTACACCTTC.

Worth noting for this clonotype: A read error may produce the germline difference seen at one junction end. The chain employs TRBV7-2 and TRBJ2-7; TRBD1 is a possible D gene (6 bases). The CDR3 loop spans 12 amino acids. CDR1 is SGHTA and CDR2 is FQGNSA in the germline V gene. The CDR3 region has the DNA TGTGCCAGCAGCTTAGTTTCACAGGGTCTAAACTTC. Its translation is CASSLVSQGLNF.

This clonotype appeared a few times. V is TRBV28 and J is TRBJ1-1; D not certain. From germline, CDR1 is MDHEN and CDR2 SYDVKM. Trimming took off 1 base at V and 3 bases at J, with 18 bases between the two ends. The CDR3 is 17 amino acids. DNA for the CDR3: TGTGCCAGCAGTTTATTTTCCGGTGGAGGGCTCGACACTGAAGCTTTCTTT. Protein product: CASSLFSGGGLDTEAFF.

This clonotype showed up many times. The chain recombines TRBV7-8 with TRBJ1-2; D remains ambiguous. The V and J ends lost 5 bases and 4 bases respectively, with 8 bases between them. The length of the CDR3 is 12 residues. The germline V gene has CDR1 SGHVS and CDR2 FQNEAQ. The CDR3 DNA reads TGTGCCAGCAGCCAGAACTTCTATGGCTACACCTTC. Protein product: CASSQNFYGYTF.

This clonotype has more than one count but fewer than ten. The J gene is TRBJ2-7, the V gene TRBV12-3 or TRBV12-4; 7 bases fit TRBD1. The V and J ends lost 6 bases and 2 bases, in that order; junction bases with no gene match: 10. The CDR3 runs to 15 residues. The CDR3 DNA reads TGTGCCAGCAGCTCCCCAGCGACAGGGACCTACGAGCAGTACTTC. It encodes CASSSPATGTYEQYF.